One T cell receptor (beta chain) is described in this entry. The target antigen is unknown. This sample also contains other DNA sequences that code for the same CDR3. The data originate from a study of T cell responses to AZD1222 COVID-19 vaccine. About the research overall: Pooled samples include second doses given at about 4 or 12 weeks. Study-level findings and limits: Targets within unmutated variant regions were reportedly found for nearly half of spike-specific TCRs. A mostly white British donor set with more females was recruited, and clonal diversity was possibly underestimated. No day 14 peak samples; only post-peak repertoires were characterized.

Trimming shortened V by 0 bases and J by 0 bases, and 6 bases separated the two germline ends. Germline values: CDR1 MNHEY, CDR2 SMNVEV (reference sequence). The CDR3 has 15 residues. Measured with immunoSEQ multiplex PCR; TCRdb has only the in-frame clones, and not every one. The sample records 84,000 or so clones, 80% to 90% being singletons. The chain carries TRBV27 and TRBJ1-5; D uncertain. The sequenced sample was peripheral blood, obtained on day 0 of AZD1222 vaccination. The TCR was taken from an adult in good health. This chain's CDR3 is CASSLSGYSNQPQHF. The CDR3 DNA reads as TGTGCCAGCAGTTTATCAGGGTATAGCAATCAGCCCCAGCATTTT.